The 9 T cell receptor beta chains given below trace back to one sample, sequenced in a study of T cell responses to AZD1222 COVID-19 vaccine. Repertoires were generated with immunoSEQ multiplex PCR, while TCRdb's copy carries only in-frame clones and drops some. The sample holds some 110,000 clones, 90% to 95% seen once. The sample in question was peripheral blood, obtained on day 0 of AZD1222 vaccination. The receptors stem from an adult in good health.

The chain employs TRBV19 and TRBJ1-1; TRBD1 might be the D (6 bases). The V and J ends lost 7 bases and 5 bases respectively, with 11 bases between them. The germline V gene has CDR1 LNHDA and CDR2 SQIVND (reference sequence). The CDR3 has 12 residues. The CDR3 region is CASTTGRTEAFF. Here the CDR3 DNA reads TGTGCCAGTACCACAGGGAGGACTGAAGCTTTCTTT.

The chain couples TRBV19 to TRBJ2-2; 12 nucleotides align to TRBD2. The germline gives CDR1 LNHDA, CDR2 SQIVND (reference sequence). V shed 5 bases and J 5 bases; nucleotides not matched to a gene: 6. This CDR3 region has 16 residues. The CDR3 region has the DNA TGTGCCAGTAGTGACCTACTAGCGGGAGGAACCGGGGAGCTGTTTTTT. Translation: CASSDLLAGGTGELFF.

The rearrangement joins TRBV7-8 to TRBJ1-2; the match to TRBD1 covers 8 bases. The CDR3 is 15 residues long. Germline V gene data show CDR1 as SGHVS and CDR2 as FQNEAQ. J gave up 4 bases and V 2 bases, and 6 bases lay outside the gene matches. CDR3 sequence: CASSLRDRWGYGYTF. DNA of the CDR3: TGTGCCAGCAGCTTACGGGACAGGTGGGGCTATGGCTACACCTTC.

This clone showed up just once. This rearrangement joins TRBV4-1 to TRBJ2-5, with D possibly TRBD2 on 6 matching bases. Per the germline V gene, CDR1 is MGHRA and CDR2 is YSYEKL. This CDR3 has 13 residues. V lost 4 bases, J lost 5 bases, and 11 bases lay in between. The CDR3 nucleotides read TGCGCCAGCAGCCTTAGGAGGGGTGAGACCCAGTACTTC. Encoded protein: CASSLRRGETQYF.

The chain has TRBV3-1 (or the pseudogene TRBV3-2) and TRBJ1-4; D gene ambiguous. This CDR3 is 15 amino acids long. The V gene lost 0 bases and the J gene lost 7 bases, with 12 bases spanning the gap. Germline V lookup: CDR1 LGHDT, CDR2 YNNKEL (reference sequence). The DNA for the CDR3 is TGTGCCAGCAGCCAAGATAAGTGGTCGGGTGAAAAACTGTTTTTT. Translating gives CASSQDKWSGEKLFF.

Written as DNA, the CDR3 is TGTGCCTGGAGTGTTGACAATGAGCAGTTCTTC. Translation: CAWSVDNEQFF. J is TRBJ2-1 and V is TRBV30; D unclear. Germline V gene data show CDR1 as GTSNPN and CDR2 as SVGIG (reference sequence). V lost 0 bases to trimming and J lost 5 bases, with 2 bases between them. This CDR3 has 11 amino acids.

V is TRBV28 and J is TRBJ2-7; possibly TRBD1 for D (6 bases). This CDR3 is 15 amino acids long. CDR1 and CDR2 (germline): MDHEN, SYDVKM. V was trimmed by 4 bases and J by 2 bases, leaving 15 bases between them. DNA for the CDR3: TGTGCCAGCAGTTCTCATGGACAGTTCCCCTACGAGCAGTACTTC. As protein: CASSSHGQFPYEQYF. Complete variable domain (other parts from reference TRBV28 and TRBJ2-7): DVKVTQSSRYLVKRTGEKVFLECVQDMDHENMFWYRQDPGLGLRLIYFSYDVKMKEKGDIPEGYSVSREKKERFSLILESASTNQTSMYLCASSSHGQFPYEQYFGPGTRLTVT.

This clone was counted only a few times. CDR3 sequence reads: CASSVGDTGNTIYF. The CDR3 nucleotides are TGTGCCAGCAGCGTAGGTGACACTGGAAACACCATATATTTT. The chain is built from TRBV9 and TRBJ1-3, with unresolved D. This CDR3 has 14 residues. Germline CDR1 reads SGDLS; CDR2 reads YYNGEE. V was pared by 0 bases and J by 2 bases, with 6 bases between. Complete variable domain (other parts from reference TRBV9 and TRBJ1-3): DSGVTQTPKHLITATGQRVTLRCSPRSGDLSVYWYQQSLDQGLQFLIQYYNGEERAKGNILERFSAQQFPDLHSELNLSSLELGDSALYFCASSVGDTGNTIYFGEGSWLTVV.

The rearrangement uses TRBV5-8 and TRBJ2-1; no clear D. The length of the CDR3 is 14 residues. V dropped 1 base and J dropped 6 bases, with 11 bases sitting between them. CDR1 and CDR2 (germline): SGHTS, YDEGEE. CDR3 in DNA: TGTGCCAGCAGCTTGTACCCGGACGGCAATGAGCAGTTCTTC. Residues: CASSLYPDGNEQFF. Full variable domain (rest looked up from reference TRBV5-8 and TRBJ2-1): EAGVTQSPTHLIKTRGQQATLRCSPISGHTSVYWYQQALGLGLQFLLWYDEGEERNRGNFPPRFSGRQFPNYSSELNVNALELEDSALYLCASSLYPDGNEQFFGPGTRLTVL.